Listed here is a single TCR beta chain. Antigen unknown. This entry belongs to a study of cytomegalovirus exposure and HLA in healthy donors. Study at large: The 120 validation repertoires, a later analysis reported, used the same platform as the 600 to 700 first-cohort repertoires.

Germline V gene data show CDR1 as MDHEN and CDR2 as SYDVKM. This CDR3 spans 16 amino acids. V lost 7 bases, J lost 5 bases, and 21 bases lay in between. TCRdb keeps only in-frame clones here, not all; method: immunoSEQ multiplex PCR. The repertoire holds approximately 100,000 clones, 70% to 90% seen once, with 3.9% in the top ten. Broader study findings: Researchers catalogued some 160 TCR beta chains as cytomegalovirus-associated.

The sample taken for sequencing was PBMCs. The receptor's source is a woman aged 30 to 39 in good health and CMV-seronegative. The rearrangement joins TRBV28 to TRBJ2-1, with D possibly being TRBD2 (6 bases). The CDR3 is CASNSGRAGSDNEQFF. CDR3 coding DNA: TGTGCCAGCAACAGCGGCCGCGCCGGGAGTGACAATGAGCAGTTCTTC. Together with reference TRBV28 and TRBJ2-1, the CDR3 gives the full variable domain: DVKVTQSSRYLVKRTGEKVFLECVQDMDHENMFWYRQDPGLGLRLIYFSYDVKMKEKGDIPEGYSVSREKKERFSLILESASTNQTSMYLCASNSGRAGSDNEQFFGPGTRLTVL.